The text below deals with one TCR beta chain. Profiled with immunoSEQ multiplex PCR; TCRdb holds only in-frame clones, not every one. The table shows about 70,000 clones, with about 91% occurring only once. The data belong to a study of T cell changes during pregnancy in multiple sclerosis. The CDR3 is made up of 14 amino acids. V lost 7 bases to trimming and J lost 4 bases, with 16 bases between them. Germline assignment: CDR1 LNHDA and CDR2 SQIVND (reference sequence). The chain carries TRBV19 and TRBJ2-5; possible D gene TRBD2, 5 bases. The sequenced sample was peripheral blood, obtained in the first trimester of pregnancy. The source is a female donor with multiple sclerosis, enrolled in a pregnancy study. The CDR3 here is CASKGGRGGETQYF. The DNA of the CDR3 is TGTGCCAGTAAGGGTGGGAGAGGAGGAGAGACCCAGTACTTC.